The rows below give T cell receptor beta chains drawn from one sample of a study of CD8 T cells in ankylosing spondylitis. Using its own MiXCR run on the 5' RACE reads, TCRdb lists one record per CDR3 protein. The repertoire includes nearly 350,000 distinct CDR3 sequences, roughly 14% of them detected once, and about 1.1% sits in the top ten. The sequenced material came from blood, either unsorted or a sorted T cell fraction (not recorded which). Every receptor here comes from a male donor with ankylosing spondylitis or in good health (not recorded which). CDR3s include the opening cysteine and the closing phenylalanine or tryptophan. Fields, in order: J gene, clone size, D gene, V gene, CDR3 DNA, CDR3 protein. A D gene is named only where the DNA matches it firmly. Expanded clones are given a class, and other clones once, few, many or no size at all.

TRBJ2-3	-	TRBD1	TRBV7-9	TGTGCCAGCAGCGTACCGGGACAGGGGTTGACGGATACGCAGTATTTT	CASSVPGQGLTDTQYF
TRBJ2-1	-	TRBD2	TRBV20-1	TGCAGTGCTGGTAGGACGCGAGGGAGGGCCTACAATGAGCAGTTCTTC	CSAGRTRGRAYNEQFF
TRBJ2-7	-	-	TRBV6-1	TGTGCCAGCAGTGATTCCCCCCGCCAGCCCCTCTTC	CASSDSPRQPLF
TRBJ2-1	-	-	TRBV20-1	TGCAGTGCTGGAGGAGGGCGGCTAGCGAACTACAATGAGCAGTTCTTC	CSAGGGRLANYNEQFF
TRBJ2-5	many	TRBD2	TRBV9	TGTGCCAGCAGCGCCGACGGGGGAGGGGAGACCCAGTACTTC	CASSADGGGETQYF
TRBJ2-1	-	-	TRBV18	TGTGCCAGCTCACCATTAGCTAGTGGATCGAGCTCCTACAATGAGCAGTTCTTC	CASSPLASGSSSYNEQFF
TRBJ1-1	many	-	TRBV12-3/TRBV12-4	TGTGCCAGCAGTTTTAGGGTCTGGGACACTGAAGCTTTCTTT	CASSFRVWDTEAFF
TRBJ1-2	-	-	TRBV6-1	TGTGCCAGCAGTGAAGCCGGAGGCTACACCTTC	CASSEAGGYTF
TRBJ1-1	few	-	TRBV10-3	TGTGCCATCACGAGGGGGTCAGACACTGAAGCTTTCTTT	CAITRGSDTEAFF
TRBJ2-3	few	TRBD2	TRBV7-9	TGTGCCAGCAGCAAAGAGGTCGGGCGGGGGGATACGCAGTATTTT	CASSKEVGRGDTQYF
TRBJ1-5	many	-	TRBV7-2	TGTGCCAGCAGCTTAACTAGACCAGAGCCGAATCAGCCCCAGCATTTT	CASSLTRPEPNQPQHF
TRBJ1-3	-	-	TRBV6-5	TGTGCCAGCAGTTACAGGGACTCTGGAAACACCATATATTTT	CASSYRDSGNTIYF
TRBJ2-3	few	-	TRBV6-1	TGTGCCAGCAGCCTGGCCGGGCCACGAGGAGCAGATACGCAGTATTTT	CASSLAGPRGADTQYF
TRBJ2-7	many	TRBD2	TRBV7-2	TGTGCCAGCAGCTTAAAGCGACTAGCGGGGGCCTACGAGCAGTACTTC	CASSLKRLAGAYEQYF
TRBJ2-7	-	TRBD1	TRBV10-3	TGTGCCATCAGTTACAGGGGGCCCGAGCAGTACTTC	CAISYRGPEQYF
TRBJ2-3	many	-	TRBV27	TGTGCCAGCAGCCTGGTTAGGGGGGGGCAAGATACGCAGTATTTT	CASSLVRGGQDTQYF
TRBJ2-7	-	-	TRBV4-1	TGCGCCAGCAGCCAAGGTCTAGCTGCCGGGGAGCAGTACTTC	CASSQGLAAGEQYF
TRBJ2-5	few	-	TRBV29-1	TGCAGCGTTGAAGAACCCATCGGAGAGACCCAGTACTTC	CSVEEPIGETQYF
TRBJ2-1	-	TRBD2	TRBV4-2	TGTGCCAGCAGCCGGGAGGGTGGTGAGCAGTTCTTC	CASSREGGEQFF
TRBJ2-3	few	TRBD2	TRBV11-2	TGTGCCAGCAGCTTAGTCAGGGGACTAGCGGGGGGCACAGATACGCAGTATTTT	CASSLVRGLAGGTDTQYF
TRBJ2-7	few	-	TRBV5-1	TGCGCCAGCAGCTTTGGTGACGACAGGACCTACGAGCAGTACTTC	CASSFGDDRTYEQYF
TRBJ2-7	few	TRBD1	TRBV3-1	TGTGCCAGCAGCCGTACACCGGGACAGGGGGCCGAGCAGTACTTC	CASSRTPGQGAEQYF
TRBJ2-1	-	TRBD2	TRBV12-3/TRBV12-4	TGTGCCAGCAGTCCCCCGGTAGTGTCTAGCGGGGTATACTACAATGAGCAGTTCTTC	CASSPPVVSSGVYYNEQFF
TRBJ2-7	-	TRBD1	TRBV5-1	TGCGCCAGCAGCAACCGGACAGGCTCGGGCGAGCAGTACTTC	CASSNRTGSGEQYF
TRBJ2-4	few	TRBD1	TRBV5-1	TGCGCCAGCAGCTTGGGGACACAGGGGCTAGCCAAAAACATTCAGTACTTC	CASSLGTQGLAKNIQYF
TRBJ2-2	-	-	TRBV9	TGTGCCAGCAGCGTAGACGCTGGGGCGAACACCGGGGAGCTGTTTTTT	CASSVDAGANTGELFF
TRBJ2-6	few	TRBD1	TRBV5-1	TGCGCCAGCAGCTTGGGACAGGGGGAATTTACTGGGGCCAACGTCCTGACTTTC	CASSLGQGEFTGANVLTF
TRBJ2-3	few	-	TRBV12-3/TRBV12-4	TGTGCCAGCAGTCAGATGATCCCCCTGGCGGAGCAGTATTTT	CASSQMIPLAEQYF
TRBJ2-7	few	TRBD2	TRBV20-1	TGCAGTGCTAGGCGTTCGGGGACTAGGGGCGAGCAGTACTTC	CSARRSGTRGEQYF
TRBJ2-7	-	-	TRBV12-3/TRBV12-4	TGTGCCAGCAGCCCCCAAGGAGTCTACGAGCAGTACTTC	CASSPQGVYEQYF
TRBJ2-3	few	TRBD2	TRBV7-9	TGTGCCAGCAGATTAGCGGGGGGGCTAGATACGCAGTATTTT	CASRLAGGLDTQYF
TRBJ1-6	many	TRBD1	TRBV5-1	TGCGCCAGCAGCTCGGGGACAGGGTCCACCCTCCACTTT	CASSSGTGSTLHF
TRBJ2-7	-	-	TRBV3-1	TGTGCCAGCAGCCAAGCAGACTACAACTACCCCTACGAGCAGTACTTC	CASSQADYNYPYEQYF
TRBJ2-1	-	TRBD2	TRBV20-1	TGCAGTGCTAGCGGGACTAGCGCTGACAATGAGCAGTTCTTC	CSASGTSADNEQFF
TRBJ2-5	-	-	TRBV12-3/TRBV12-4	TGTGCCAGCAGTTTGAATAGACTAGAGACCCAGTACTTC	CASSLNRLETQYF
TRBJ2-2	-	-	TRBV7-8	TGTGCCAGCATCGAAGTGCAGTTCACCGGGGAGCTGTTTTTT	CASIEVQFTGELFF
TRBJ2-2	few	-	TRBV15	TGTGCCACCAGCAGAGAAAGGACATACACCGGGGAGCTGTTTTTT	CATSRERTYTGELFF
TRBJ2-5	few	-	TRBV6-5	TGTGCCAGCAGCAGTTATTTGAAGACCCAGTACTTC	CASSSYLKTQYF
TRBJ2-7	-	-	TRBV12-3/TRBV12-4	TGTGCCAGCAGTTTAGGAAATCCCGGGGCCTACGAGCAGTACTTC	CASSLGNPGAYEQYF
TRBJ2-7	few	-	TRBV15	TGTGCCACCAGCAGAGATGGGGGGTACGAGCAGTACTTC	CATSRDGGYEQYF
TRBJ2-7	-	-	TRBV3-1	TGTGCCAGCAGCCCAACCGGGACTCAAACCTACGAGCAGTACTTC	CASSPTGTQTYEQYF
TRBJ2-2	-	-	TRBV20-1	TGCAGTGCCCTAACAGCGGGGAACACCGGGGAGCTGTTTTTT	CSALTAGNTGELFF
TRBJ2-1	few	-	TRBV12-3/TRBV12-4	TGTGCCAGCAGTTTAGTCCGGGGACAATACAATGAGCAGTTCTTC	CASSLVRGQYNEQFF
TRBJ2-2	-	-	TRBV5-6	TGTGCCAGCAGCTTGCGGGACCATCTCACCGGGGAGCTGTTTTTT	CASSLRDHLTGELFF
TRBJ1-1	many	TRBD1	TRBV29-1	TGCAGCGTTCTCAGAGGGGGCGTGAACACTGAAGCTTTCTTT	CSVLRGGVNTEAFF
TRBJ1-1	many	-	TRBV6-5	TGTGCCAGCAGTTACTCGGGGAGGAACACTGAAGCTTTCTTT	CASSYSGRNTEAFF
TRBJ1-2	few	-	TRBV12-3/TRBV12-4	TGTGCCACCAAGGGGACCGGGACAAGTTATGGCTACACCTTC	CATKGTGTSYGYTF
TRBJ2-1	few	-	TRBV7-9	TGTGCCAGCAGCTCTTGGGATGAGCAGTTCTTC	CASSSWDEQFF
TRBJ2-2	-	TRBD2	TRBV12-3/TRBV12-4	TGTGCCAGCAACCTAGCGGGGGGGTCCGGGGAGCTGTTTTTT	CASNLAGGSGELFF
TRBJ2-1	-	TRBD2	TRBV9	TGTGCCAGCAGCGTAGCTCCTAGCGGGGTGGAAGAGCAGTTCTTC	CASSVAPSGVEEQFF
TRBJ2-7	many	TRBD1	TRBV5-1	TGCGCCAGCAGCTGGGACAGGGACGGGTCCTACGAGCAGTACTTC	CASSWDRDGSYEQYF
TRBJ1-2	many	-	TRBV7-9	TGTGCCAGCAGCCCCCCGGGGCATTCCTATGGCTACACCTTC	CASSPPGHSYGYTF
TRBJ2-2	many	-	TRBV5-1	TGCGCCAGCAGCTTGAAACGGGAGCTGTTTTTT	CASSLKRELFF
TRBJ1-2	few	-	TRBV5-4	TGTGCCAGCAGCTTGGGGGCAGATCGAACTATGTATCTGACCTTC	CASSLGADRTMYLTF
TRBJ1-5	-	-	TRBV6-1	TGTGCCAGCAGTGCCCTAATTAGCAATCAGCCCCAGCATTTT	CASSALISNQPQHF